The rows below give T cell receptor beta chains drawn from one sample of a study of post-analysis software for immune sequencing data. One entry per CDR3 protein results from TCRdb running MiXCR on the PCR reads. The data contain hundreds of thousands of distinct CDR3 sequences, 45% of them seen just once; the ten biggest clones take up 9% to 13%. The sample was blood. The receptors come from a girl aged 5-17 years with multiple sclerosis. The CDR3 runs from the conserved cysteine through the conserved F or W. A D gene is named only where the DNA matches it firmly. Rows may omit the clone size; those that give it use once, few, many or a size class.

TRBJ1-5 | - | TRBV5-6 | few | CASSLGAEGQPQHF | TGTGCCAGCAGCTTGGGGGCCGAGGGACAGCCCCAGCATTTT
TRBJ2-5 | - | TRBV12-3/TRBV12-4 | few | CASSFGKTQYF | TGTGCCAGCAGTTTTGGAAAGACCCAGTACTTC
TRBJ1-2 | TRBD1 | TRBV29-1 | - | CSVARGQGANYGYTF | TGCAGCGTCGCGAGGGGGCAGGGGGCGAACTATGGCTACACCTTC
TRBJ2-3 | - | TRBV27 | - | CASSLRSNEVPYFFTDTQYF | TGTGCCAGCAGTTTACGTAGCAACGAGGTCCCGTATTTCTTCACAGATACGCAGTATTTT
TRBJ2-5 | - | TRBV29-1 | few | CSVWGFGGQTQYF | TGCAGCGTTTGGGGTTTCGGGGGACAGACCCAGTACTTC
TRBJ2-7 | TRBD1 | TRBV3-1 | - | CASSQDRTGGYEQYF | TGTGCCAGCAGCCAAGATCGGACAGGGGGCTACGAGCAGTACTTC
TRBJ2-7 | TRBD1 | TRBV20-1 | - | CSARVGTGPLYEQYF | TGCAGTGCTAGAGTTGGGACAGGGCCACTTTACGAGCAGTACTTC
TRBJ2-7 | - | TRBV5-1 | - | CASGLASGSYEQYF | TGCGCCAGCGGCCTAGCGAGCGGCTCCTACGAGCAGTACTTC
TRBJ2-7 | TRBD1 | TRBV3-1 | - | CVSSQDLGTAYEQYF | TGTGTCAGCAGCCAAGATCTAGGGACAGCCTACGAGCAGTACTTC
TRBJ1-5 | TRBD1 | TRBV4-1 | few | CASSYRGIQPQHF | TGCGCCAGCAGCTACAGGGGTATCCAGCCCCAGCATTTT
TRBJ2-3 | TRBD2 | TRBV28 | - | CASSWGLAGPTDTQYF | TGTGCCAGCAGTTGGGGACTAGCGGGACCCACAGATACGCAGTATTTT
TRBJ1-4 | - | TRBV5-1 | - | CASSLDSLGLFF | TGCGCCAGCAGCTTGGACAGCCTGGGACTGTTTTTT
TRBJ2-3 | - | TRBV9 | few | CASSVASDDTDTQYF | TGTGCCAGCAGCGTAGCTTCGGACGACACAGATACGCAGTATTTT
TRBJ2-7 | TRBD1 | TRBV29-1 | - | CSVEEGQGAYYEQYF | TGCAGCGTTGAAGAGGGACAGGGGGCTTACTACGAGCAGTACTTC
TRBJ1-5 | - | TRBV7-9 | - | CASSLEWSNQPQHF | TGTGCCAGCAGCTTGGAATGGAGCAATCAGCCCCAGCATTTT
TRBJ2-3 | - | TRBV2 | - | CASRRSTDTQYF | TGTGCCAGCAGAAGAAGCACAGATACGCAGTATTTT
TRBJ2-1 | - | TRBV20-1 | - | CSAGAPRYNEQFF | TGCAGTGCAGGAGCGCCTAGGTACAATGAGCAGTTCTTC
TRBJ1-2 | - | TRBV28 | few | CASRPGIHYGYTF | TGTGCCAGCAGACCCGGGATCCACTATGGCTACACCTTC
TRBJ2-7 | - | TRBV14 | - | CASSQTSLRGEQYF | TGTGCCAGCAGCCAAACTAGCCTCCGAGGGGAGCAGTACTTC
TRBJ2-7 | TRBD2 | TRBV7-2 | - | CASTKTSGRDTQYF | TGTGCCAGCACCAAGACTAGCGGGAGGGACACCCAGTACTTC
TRBJ2-6 | - | TRBV2 | - | CASSEFSGATVLTF | TGTGCCAGCAGTGAGTTTTCTGGGGCCACCGTCCTGACTTTC
TRBJ2-7 | TRBD1 | TRBV7-9 | - | CASSRTTGTGGYEQYF | TGTGCCAGCAGCCGTACAACCGGGACAGGGGGTTACGAGCAGTACTTC
TRBJ2-2 | - | TRBV5-1 | - | CASSLERAANIGELFF | TGCGCCAGCAGCTTGGAGCGGGCGGCGAACATCGGGGAGCTGTTTTTT
TRBJ2-7 | TRBD2 | TRBV29-1 | few | CSVEDGTSGGLEQYF | TGCAGCGTTGAAGATGGGACTAGCGGCGGCTTGGAGCAGTACTTC
TRBJ2-3 | TRBD2 | TRBV5-1 | - | CAGSLVLAGGSDTQYF | TGCGCCGGCAGCTTGGTACTAGCGGGAGGCTCAGATACGCAGTATTTT
TRBJ2-7 | - | TRBV28 | few | CASSFPSYEQYF | TGTGCCAGCAGTTTTCCATCCTACGAGCAGTACTTC